One sample yielded the 16 T cell receptor beta chains listed below, sequenced in a study of early T cells in non-severe SARS-CoV-2 infection. TCRdb passed the 5' RACE reads through MiXCR, listing each CDR3 protein once. The data contain about 32,000 distinct CDR3 sequences, around 5.2% of them singletons. The sequenced sample was whole blood. The source of these receptors is an adult who was a healthcare worker with PCR-confirmed SARS-CoV-2 infection or an uninfected control (not recorded which).

This clonotype was seen a handful of times. The V gene is TRBV11-2, the J gene TRBJ2-5; 8 nucleotides line up with TRBD2. V lost 1 base, J lost 5 bases, and 9 bases stayed unmatched. Germline assignment: CDR1 SGHAT and CDR2 FQNNGV. This CDR3 is built from 16 residues. The CDR3 spells CASSLAISGISETQYF. The CDR3, as DNA: TGTGCCAGCAGCTTAGCAATTAGCGGGATTAGTGAGACCCAGTACTTC.

This clonotype was detected ten times or more. CDR3: CASSVNPENTEAFF. As DNA, the CDR3 is TGTGCCAGCAGCGTAAACCCTGAGAACACTGAAGCTTTCTTT. The chain is built from TRBV9 and TRBJ1-1; D remains unclear. V was cut by 1 base and J by 1 base, with 8 bases left in between. Germline values: CDR1 SGDLS, CDR2 YYNGEE. This CDR3 is built from 14 residues.

This clonotype was counted at least ten times. This sequence joins TRBV6-5 and TRBJ2-2; tentatively, D is TRBD2 (6 bases). CDR1 is MNHEY, CDR2 SVGAGI, per germline. CDR3 length: 12 amino acids. V was trimmed by 6 bases and J by 7 bases, leaving 9 bases between them. The CDR3 reads CASSWDFGELFF. The CDR3 region has the DNA TGTGCCAGCAGCTGGGACTTCGGGGAGCTGTTTTTT.

This clonotype came up many times. The chain has TRBV12-3 or TRBV12-4 and TRBJ1-4; 12 nucleotides line up with TRBD1. CDR3 size: 15 residues. The trim removed 5 bases at V and 11 bases at J, leaving 9 bases unmatched. CDR3 sequence: CASSEPGQGARKLFF. CDR3 coding DNA: TGTGCCAGCAGTGAGCCGGGACAGGGGGCTCGGAAACTGTTTTTT.

This clonotype has only a few counts. CDR3 amino acids: CASSFRTSGRRTHEQFF. As DNA, the CDR3 is TGTGCCAGCAGCTTCCGGACTAGCGGGAGAAGAACGCATGAGCAGTTCTTC. The V and J genes are TRBV7-2 and TRBJ2-1; 13 bases align to TRBD2. The junction had 10 bases not matched to a gene; V was cut back by 3 bases and J by 8 bases. The germline gives CDR1 SGHTA, CDR2 FQGNSA. The CDR3 length is 17 residues.

The chain combines TRBV5-6 with TRBJ1-6; D is undetermined. This CDR3 has 15 residues. Per germline, CDR1 SGHDT and CDR2 YYEEEE. Trimming shortened V by 1 base and J by 9 bases, and 14 bases separated the two germline ends. CDR3 loop: CASSLFVGRSSPLHF. CDR3 nucleotides: TGTGCCAGCAGCTTGTTTGTGGGTCGGAGTTCACCCCTCCACTTT.

This clonotype was counted at least ten times. The rearrangement joins TRBV7-3 to TRBJ2-1, with 8 positions matching TRBD2. This CDR3 spans 15 amino acids. V trimming: 3 bases; J trimming: 2 bases; junction bases outside the gene matches: 3. The germline gives CDR1 SGHTA, CDR2 FQGTGA. In nucleotides, the CDR3 is TGTGCCAGCAGCTTCTCCGGGAGGGCCTACAATGAGCAGTTCTTC. Translated, it gives CASSFSGRAYNEQFF.

The rearrangement uses TRBV19 and TRBJ2-1, with D perhaps TRBD2 (6 bases). V dropped 8 bases and J dropped 1 base, with 9 bases sitting between them. The CDR3 loop spans 13 amino acids. Germline CDR1 is LNHDA and CDR2 is SQIVND (reference sequence). DNA of the CDR3: TGTGCCAGTGCACGGGAGTCCTACAATGAGCAGTTCTTC. Its translation: CASARESYNEQFF.

This clonotype occurred many times. This chain joins TRBV28 and TRBJ2-3, with D tentatively TRBD2 (6 bases). CDR1 is MDHEN, CDR2 SYDVKM, per germline. V shed 8 bases and J shed 6 bases, with 12 bases lying between them. The CDR3 spans 12 residues. The CDR3 bases are TGTGCCAGCTCCCCGGAGGGCGATACGCAGTATTTT. Translated: CASSPEGDTQYF.

This clonotype was recorded many times. This chain links TRBV7-9 with TRBJ1-1; D uncertain. V gave up 5 bases and J gave up 1 base, with 8 bases separating them. Germline CDR1 reads SEHNR; CDR2 reads FQNEAQ (reference sequence). The CDR3 contains 13 residues. The chain's CDR3 is CASSRPGNTEAFF. The CDR3 DNA follows: TGTGCCAGCAGCCGCCCGGGGAACACTGAAGCTTTCTTT.

This clonotype came up many times. The CDR3 DNA reads as TGTGCCAGCAGTCCCACTCTCGACCTTGAGCAGTTCTTC. Its translation: CASSPTLDLEQFF. The rearrangement links TRBV2 to TRBJ2-1; D call uncertain. Germline CDR1 and CDR2: SNHLY and FYNNEI. This CDR3 is built from 13 residues. Trimming cost V 5 bases and J 9 bases, with 14 bases left between them.

With respect to this clonotype: A much more abundant neighbour one base away suggests this may be a read error. This sequence joins TRBV6-2 or TRBV6-3 and TRBJ2-7; tentatively, D is TRBD1 (6 bases). Deletions cut 4 bases from V and 2 bases from J, with 21 bases between. Germline CDR1 is MNHEY and CDR2 is SVGEGT. CDR3 size: 17 residues. CDR3 region: CASSCSLGQTTPYEQYF. The CDR3 region has the DNA TGTGCCAGCAGTTGCTCCCTCGGACAGACCACCCCCTACGAGCAGTACTTC.

This rearrangement joins TRBV27 to TRBJ1-1; D may be TRBD1 (5 bases). CDR1 is MNHEY, CDR2 SMNVEV, per germline (reference sequence). The CDR3 has 13 amino acids. V was pared by 4 bases and J by 12 bases, with 18 bases between. CDR3 sequence: CASSSPDSPTTFF. The DNA for the CDR3 is TGTGCCAGCAGTTCCCCCGACAGCCCGACCACTTTCTTT.

The sample holds many counts of this clonotype. The chain is built from TRBV18 and TRBJ1-2; TRBD1 agrees at 8 bases. V dropped 2 bases and J dropped 5; count of bases not matched to a gene: 4. The CDR3 sequence is 14 residues long. Germline V gives CDR1 KGHSH, CDR2 LQKENI. The CDR3 coding sequence is TGTGCCAGCTCACCAGGGGACAGGATTTATGGCTACACCTTC. Translating it yields CASSPGDRIYGYTF.

This clonotype was observed a few times. The gene calls are TRBV6-2 or TRBV6-3 and TRBJ2-1; D gene ambiguous. The germline CDR1 and CDR2 sequences are MNHEY and SVGEGT. V was clipped by 5 bases and J by 4 bases, with 12 bases between them. The CDR3 loop spans 14 amino acids. CDR3 in amino acids: CASSLVPAYNEQFF. The CDR3 nucleotides are TGTGCCAGCAGTCTGGTCCCTGCTTACAATGAGCAGTTCTTC.

This clonotype was seen many times. The genes are TRBV18 and TRBJ2-7; D uncertain. Per germline, CDR1 KGHSH and CDR2 LQKENI. Trimming shortened V by 6 bases and J by 4 bases, and 10 bases separated the two germline ends. CDR3 length equals 12 residues. The CDR3 coding sequence is TGTGCCAGCTCTCCAGAGAGGTACGAGCAGTACTTC. Translated: CASSPERYEQYF. The full variable domain, in which reference TRBV18 and TRBJ2-7 provide the parts outside the CDR3, is NAGVMQNPRHLVRRRGQEARLRCSPMKGHSHVYWYRQLPEEGLKFMVYLQKENIIDESGMPKERFSAEFPKEGPSILRIQQVVRGDSAAYFCASSPERYEQYFGPGTRLTVT.